Shown below are 16 T cell receptor beta chains from a single sample sequenced in a study of blood T cells in healthy people across ages. For the second PCR, which ran for about 7 to 12 cycles, a sample-barcoded 5' primer and a J-beta primer mix were used. MiXCR, applied by TCRdb to the 5' RACE reads, yields one record per CDR3 protein. The sample lists fewer than 900,000 distinct CDR3 sequences, approximately 49% occurring once. Material: blood. Every receptor here comes from an older woman in good health.

This clonotype was observed a few times. This chain uses TRBV7-9 with TRBJ2-7, with 9 bases aligning to TRBD1. Germline trimming cut 5 bases from V and 6 bases from J; bases unmatched to any gene: 11. This CDR3 has 15 amino acids. In germline, CDR1 is SEHNR, CDR2 FQNEAQ (reference sequence). The CDR3 sequence: CASSPRDRAVVEQYF. The CDR3 region has the DNA TGTGCCAGCAGCCCACGGGACAGGGCTGTAGTCGAGCAGTACTTC.

The rearrangement links TRBV28 to TRBJ2-7; D is uncertain. CDR3 length equals 14 residues. V shed 6 bases and J shed 0 bases, with 12 bases lying between them. The germline gives CDR1 MDHEN, CDR2 SYDVKM. CDR3 sequence (DNA): TGTGCCAGCAGCACCGACGGATTCTCCTACGAGCAGTACTTC. As protein: CASSTDGFSYEQYF.

V and J are TRBV29-1 and TRBJ1-1; D remains ambiguous. The CDR3 has 10 residues. Trimming pared 4 bases from V and 8 bases from J, leaving 8 bases between. Germline V gene data show CDR1 as SQVTM and CDR2 as ANQGSEA. The CDR3 here is CSVGLGEAFF. In DNA, the CDR3 is TGCAGCGTTGGGCTGGGAGAAGCTTTCTTT.

This clonotype was counted a few times. This rearrangement joins TRBV4-3 to TRBJ2-7; D may be TRBD1 (5 bases). The germline V and J ends were trimmed by 4 bases and 2 bases, with 9 bases remaining between them. The CDR3 is 13 residues long. Germline loops: CDR1 LGHNA, CDR2 YSLEER. The CDR3 sequence: CASSLDIAYEQYF. In DNA, the CDR3 is TGCGCCAGCAGCCTGGACATCGCCTACGAGCAGTACTTC.

This sequence joins TRBV28 and TRBJ2-5; D is uncertain. The germline V gene has CDR1 MDHEN and CDR2 SYDVKM. V was pared by 5 bases and J by 2 bases, with 12 bases between. This CDR3 is 14 amino acids long. The CDR3 DNA follows: TGTGCCAGCAGTCCCGTCGGCAGTCAAGAGACCCAGTACTTC. Protein product: CASSPVGSQETQYF.

V usage is TRBV5-1 and J usage is TRBJ2-1, with D perhaps being TRBD1 or TRBD2 (5 bases each). The CDR3 loop spans 13 amino acids. V shed 4 bases and J shed 6 bases, with 11 bases lying between them. Germline V gene data show CDR1 as SGHRS and CDR2 as YFSETQ. The CDR3 DNA reads TGCGCCAGCAGCCGGGACCTGGGCAATGAGCAGTTCTTC. Translating it yields CASSRDLGNEQFF.

J is TRBJ2-7 and V is TRBV27; D is possibly TRBD1 or TRBD2 (5 bases each). Germline V gene sequence: CDR1 MNHEY, CDR2 SMNVEV (reference sequence). Deletions cut 0 bases from V and 3 bases from J, with 12 bases between. This CDR3 region has 15 residues. This chain's CDR3 is CASSLSLGDGYEQYF. CDR3 nucleotides: TGTGCCAGCAGTTTATCGCTAGGGGACGGCTACGAGCAGTACTTC.

The CDR3 DNA reads TGTGCCAGCAGCCGGGACTTAGACATTCAGTACTTC. As protein: CASSRDLDIQYF. V usage is TRBV14 and J usage is TRBJ2-4; tentative D call: TRBD2 (6 bases). V was trimmed by 4 bases and J by 8 bases, leaving 9 bases between them. CDR1 is SGHDN and CDR2 is FVKESK in the germline V gene. There are 12 residues in the CDR3.

This clonotype was detected only a few times. V and J are TRBV28 and TRBJ2-5; a weak D match, TRBD2 (5 bases). The J call is in doubt because the DNA end fits TRBJ2-7 better. Germline V gene sequence: CDR1 MDHEN, CDR2 SYDVKM. The CDR3 totals 14 residues. CDR3 protein: CASSLVSLAGEQYF. In nucleotides, the CDR3 is TGTGCCAGCAGTTTAGTTTCTCTCGCGGGCGAGCAGTACTTC.

This clonotype was counted only a few times. CDR3 bases: TGTGCTAGTGGTGTTCACGGGACAAATGATGGTGAGACCCAGTACTTC. Translating gives CASGVHGTNDGETQYF. The chain combines TRBV12-5 with TRBJ2-5, with a tentative D call TRBD1 (6 bases). Trimming removed 5 bases from V and 5 bases from J, with 21 bases in between. Germline-derived CDR1 and CDR2 are LGHNT and FRNRAP. The CDR3 totals 16 residues.

The chain carries TRBV20-1 and TRBJ2-7, with TRBD2 identical over 7 bases. Trimming removed 0 bases from V and 4 bases from J; junction bases left unmatched: 6. The CDR3 length is 14 residues. Germline V gene lookup returns CDR1 DFQATT and CDR2 SNEGSKA (reference sequence). The CDR3 region is CSARDRAGVYEQYF. The CDR3, as DNA: TGCAGTGCTAGAGATAGGGCGGGAGTTTACGAGCAGTACTTC.

The rearrangement uses TRBV12-3 or TRBV12-4 and TRBJ2-1, with 10 nucleotides matching TRBD2. J lost 6 bases, V lost 1 base, and 6 bases had no gene match. This CDR3 region has 16 residues. CDR3 in DNA: TGTGCCAGCAGTTTAGGGCCAGCGGGAGGGCGCAATGAGCAGTTCTTC. This encodes CASSLGPAGGRNEQFF.

This clonotype occurred many times. The chain uses TRBV27 and TRBJ1-5, with D possibly matching TRBD1 (6 bases). Germline CDR1 and CDR2: MNHEY and SMNVEV (reference sequence). The V gene lost 5 bases and the J gene lost 5 bases, with 13 bases spanning the gap. This CDR3 spans 14 amino acids. This chain's CDR3 is CASSPGQPDQPQHF. The CDR3 DNA sequence: TGTGCCAGCAGTCCCGGACAGCCCGATCAGCCCCAGCATTTT.

Turning to this clonotype: One junction end disagrees with the germline gene, perhaps due to a read error. The gene calls are TRBV20-1 and TRBJ2-5; no clear D. The germline V gene has CDR1 DFQATT and CDR2 SNEGSKA (reference sequence). This CDR3 is 10 amino acids long. The chain's CDR3 is CRARGETQYF. CDR3 in DNA: TGCAGGGCTAGAGGAGAGACCCAGTACTTC.

The chain employs TRBV4-1 and TRBJ2-7; 9 positions match TRBD1. J gave up 7 bases and V 0 bases, and 10 bases lay outside the gene matches. The germline V gene encodes CDR1 MGHRA and CDR2 YSYEKL. CDR3 length: 16 residues. The CDR3 bases are TGCGCCAGCAGCCAAGATCCGTCGGGACAGGGAACGGAGCAGTACTTC. It codes for CASSQDPSGQGTEQYF.

The chain links TRBV9 to TRBJ2-2, with 10 bases identical to TRBD1. CDR3 length equals 17 residues. The junction had 12 bases not matched to a gene; V was cut back by 4 bases and J by 6 bases. Per the germline V gene, CDR1 is SGDLS and CDR2 is YYNGEE. The CDR3 loop reads CASSPRMTGGLAGELFF. Here the CDR3 DNA reads TGTGCCAGCAGCCCCCGCATGACAGGGGGCTTGGCCGGGGAGCTGTTTTTT.